The 29 T cell receptor beta chains presented below share a single source sample, sequenced in a study of monozygotic twins with inflammatory bowel disease. Each CDR3 protein gets one entry in TCRdb, which reprocessed the 5' RACE reads and gives no DNA. This table lists about 300,000 distinct CDR3 sequences. Sequencing was performed on blood. All receptors derive from a human donor with ulcerative colitis or Crohn's disease, or a healthy co-twin of an affected twin (not recorded which).

This chain uses TRBV12-3 or TRBV12-4 with TRBJ2-3; no DNA is available, so the TRBD1 call from TCRdb remains unchecked. This CDR3 is built from 13 residues. The CDR3 is CASNHKRGDTQYF.

The chain couples TRBV18 to TRBJ1-2; no DNA is available, so the TRBD1 call from TCRdb remains unchecked. Germline V CDR1 and CDR2: KGHSH, LQKENI. The CDR3 contains 13 residues. The CDR3 region is CASSPDGGYGYTF.

This chain connects TRBV20-1 to TRBJ2-7; TCRdb returns TRBD2, unconfirmable since there is no DNA. The CDR3 loop spans 13 amino acids. In germline, CDR1 is DFQATT, CDR2 SNEGSKA (reference sequence). The CDR3 loop is CSAVAGGPYEQYF.

V gene TRBV12-3 or TRBV12-4 combines with J gene TRBJ1-2; TCRdb's D call of TRBD1 is untestable without DNA. This CDR3 has 13 amino acids. CDR3 loop: CASTRQGVHGYTF.

J is TRBJ2-1 and V is TRBV30; the TCRdb call, TRBD2, lacks DNA for checking. The CDR3 extends over 16 amino acids. Per germline, CDR1 GTSNPN and CDR2 SVGIG (reference sequence). CDR3 protein: CAWSVFGRGGRNEQFF.

Here the CDR3 reads CASTNGGVFSGNTIYF. The J gene is TRBJ1-3, the V gene TRBV6-1. The CDR3 has 16 residues. The germline CDR1 and CDR2 sequences are MNHNS and SASEGT.

The chain recombines TRBV24-1 with TRBJ2-6; absent DNA, TCRdb's TRBD1 call cannot be checked. CDR3 length: 15 residues. CDR1 KGHDR and CDR2 SFDVKD come from the germline V gene. CDR3 sequence: CATSDWGSGANVLTF.

V gene TRBV20-1 combines with J gene TRBJ1-5; the TCRdb call, TRBD1, lacks DNA for checking. Germline V CDR1 and CDR2: DFQATT, SNEGSKA (reference sequence). The CDR3 is 13 amino acids. The CDR3 here is CSASQGTYQPQHF.

The chain employs TRBV3-1 and TRBJ2-3; TCRdb's assignment of TRBD1 cannot be checked, as there is no DNA. The CDR3 consists of 14 residues. Germline CDR1 reads LGHDT; CDR2 reads YNNKEL (reference sequence). CDR3: CASSHTGDTDTQYF.

The rearrangement links TRBV12-3 or TRBV12-4 to TRBJ2-3. CDR3 size: 13 residues. This CDR3 reads CASQTSGDNTQYF.

The chain links TRBV7-2 to TRBJ1-1. CDR3 length: 16 amino acids. Germline CDR1 is SGHTA and CDR2 is FQGNSA. CDR3 region: CASSLARTGRHTEAFF.

V is TRBV6-4 and J is TRBJ2-1; TCRdb selects TRBD1, and the lack of DNA leaves this call unchecked. This CDR3 comprises 15 residues. CDR1 and CDR2 from the germline V gene are MRHNA and SNTAGT. The CDR3 sequence: CASSESWGGRAEQFF.

This chain connects TRBV5-6 to TRBJ2-7; TCRdb indicates TRBD2, and absent DNA this call remains unverified. The CDR3 spans 13 residues. The germline CDR1 and CDR2 sequences are SGHDT and YYEEEE. CDR3 protein: CASRLAGSSEQYF.

V is TRBV20-1 and J is TRBJ2-1. The CDR3 length is 13 residues. Germline V gene lookup returns CDR1 DFQATT and CDR2 SNEGSKA (reference sequence). This CDR3 reads CSARDGPLNEQFF.

V gene TRBV6-2 or TRBV6-3 combines with J gene TRBJ1-5; TCRdb picks TRBD1, but there is no DNA to check that call. CDR1 is MNHEY, CDR2 SVGEGT, per germline. CDR3 length: 15 amino acids. CDR3 region: CASSRGQGFNQPQHF.

The V gene is TRBV7-8, the J gene TRBJ2-7; TCRdb selects TRBD2, and the lack of DNA leaves this call unchecked. CDR1 is SGHVS, CDR2 FQNEAQ, per germline. The CDR3 length is 16 residues. This CDR3 reads CASSLNPGGAGGEQYF. Full variable domain (rest looked up from reference TRBV7-8 and TRBJ2-7): GAGVSQSPRYKVAKRGQDVALRCDPISGHVSLFWYQQALGQGPEFLTYFQNEAQLDKSGLPSDRFFAERPEGSVSTLKIQRTQQEDSAVYLCASSLNPGGAGGEQYFGPGTRLTVT.

This rearrangement joins TRBV7-2 to TRBJ2-3; TCRdb gives TRBD1 as the D gene, but with no DNA this cannot be confirmed. There are 17 residues in the CDR3. Germline CDR1 and CDR2: SGHTA and FQGNSA. The CDR3 loop reads CASSVLSGGRNTDTQYF.

The chain uses TRBV6-2 or TRBV6-3 and TRBJ2-7. The CDR3 has 12 amino acids. CDR1 and CDR2 from the germline V gene are MNHEY and SVGEGT. This CDR3 is CASSYGIIEQYF.

V gene TRBV6-2 or TRBV6-3 combines with J gene TRBJ2-7; the D call from TCRdb, TRBD1, cannot be confirmed without DNA. Germline V gene lookup returns CDR1 MNHEY and CDR2 SVGEGT. The CDR3 runs 13 residues. The chain's CDR3 is CASSNQGFGEQYF.

The V call is TRBV24-1, the J call TRBJ2-4; TCRdb's D call of TRBD1 is untestable without DNA. CDR3 length: 19 amino acids. Germline-derived CDR1 and CDR2 are KGHDR and SFDVKD. CDR3 loop: CATSDPREGDGVSKNIQYF.

V gene TRBV29-1 combines with J gene TRBJ2-1. The CDR3 is 16 amino acids. The germline gives CDR1 SQVTM, CDR2 ANQGSEA. This CDR3 is CSVEDLGGRSYNEQFF.

V gene TRBV20-1 combines with J gene TRBJ1-5; TCRdb's assignment of TRBD1 cannot be checked, as there is no DNA. CDR1 and CDR2 from the germline V gene are DFQATT and SNEGSKA (reference sequence). The length of the CDR3 is 13 residues. The CDR3 loop is CSAREQGIQPQHF.

V gene TRBV28 combines with J gene TRBJ2-5; the TRBD1 assignment by TCRdb is unverifiable without DNA. The CDR3 length is 14 residues. Germline V lookup: CDR1 MDHEN, CDR2 SYDVKM. The CDR3: CASGGGGAWETQYF.

V usage is TRBV29-1 and J usage is TRBJ1-1. This CDR3 has 11 amino acids. Germline lookup yields CDR1 SQVTM and CDR2 ANQGSEA. The CDR3 loop is CSVQENTEAFF.

The chain joins TRBV21-1 to TRBJ2-4; without DNA, the TCRdb call of TRBD1 cannot be checked. TRBV21-1 is noted as a pseudogene. This CDR3 is 15 amino acids long. CDR3 amino acids: CASTETGLTKNIQYF.

The rearrangement uses TRBV20-1 and TRBJ2-7; checking the TCRdb D call of TRBD1 is not possible without DNA. The CDR3 is 16 amino acids. CDR1 DFQATT and CDR2 SNEGSKA come from the germline V gene (reference sequence). The CDR3 reads CSARAYLSGVTYEQYF.

The chain joins TRBV18 to TRBJ1-3. Germline assignment: CDR1 KGHSH and CDR2 LQKENI. The length of the CDR3 is 15 residues. The CDR3 sequence is CASSQGYLDGNTIYF.

The V and J genes are TRBV27 and TRBJ2-7. Looked up from germline, CDR1 is MNHEY and CDR2 is SMNVEV (reference sequence). The length of the CDR3 is 16 residues. The chain's CDR3 is CASSFDHSSVGYEQYF.

The chain couples TRBV7-2 to TRBJ1-2; there is no DNA to check the TCRdb D call of TRBD1. The CDR3 sequence is 16 residues long. Germline loops: CDR1 SGHTA, CDR2 FQGNSA. CDR3 region: CASSPPRGAGNYGYTF.